Sequencing of this T cell receptor (beta chain) was carried out in a study of OX40 agonist ivuxolimab in advanced cancers. Repertoires were generated with immunoSEQ multiplex PCR, while TCRdb's copy carries only in-frame clones and drops some. The table records approximately 120,000 clones, roughly 90% of them present only once. Only one count was recorded for this clone. Germline-derived CDR1 and CDR2 are SGHNT and YYREEE (reference sequence). The CDR3 is made up of 16 amino acids. Deletions cut 4 bases from V and 1 base from J, with 14 bases between. The rearrangement uses TRBV5-4 and TRBJ2-2; perhaps TRBD2 as D (5 bases). Sequencing was performed on CD4+ or CD8+ T cells sorted from blood, taken in a trial of the OX40 agonist ivuxolimab. This receptor was taken from an adult with an advanced solid tumor such as melanoma, head and neck, liver or kidney cancer. Here the CDR3 DNA reads TGTGCCAGCAGCCCGGCCGGGGTGGGGAACACCGGGGAGCTGTTTTTT. Its protein is CASSPAGVGNTGELFF.